The 28 T cell receptor beta chains presented below share a single source sample, sequenced in a study of T cells in Graves' hyperthyroidism and ophthalmopathy. Amplified TCR beta CDR3 regions derived from RNA transcripts. With the HTBI primer set, the TCR CDR3 went through a first round of RT-PCR. TCRdb used MiXCR to reprocess the multiplex PCR reads, holding one entry per CDR3 protein. The sample records under 400,000 distinct CDR3 sequences, around a sixth being singletons. Sample: blood. The receptors stem from a woman aged 45-60 years with Graves' hyperthyroidism.

As DNA, the CDR3 is TGCAGTGCTAGAGGGCTGGACAAGAGCTCCTACAATGAGCAGTTCTTC. It translates to CSARGLDKSSYNEQFF. This rearrangement joins TRBV20-1 to TRBJ2-1; maybe TRBD1 (5 bases). Germline V lookup: CDR1 DFQATT, CDR2 SNEGSKA (reference sequence). CDR3 length: 16 amino acids. V lost 1 base, J lost 0 bases, and 13 bases lay in between.

This clonotype was seen at least ten times. The chain carries TRBV3-1 and TRBJ1-4; tentative D call: TRBD1 (5 bases). Trimming shortened V by 0 bases and J by 8 bases, and 19 bases separated the two germline ends. The germline V gene has CDR1 LGHDT and CDR2 YNNKEL (reference sequence). The CDR3 sequence is 17 residues long. CDR3 loop: CASSQEPTVLEGEKLFF. CDR3 DNA: TGTGCCAGCAGCCAAGAACCGACAGTTCTGGAAGGGGAAAAACTGTTTTTT.

This clonotype was seen a few times. This chain connects TRBV2 to TRBJ2-5; weak D call: TRBD2 (5 bases). Trimming removed 6 bases from V and 2 bases from J, with 19 bases in between. The CDR3 totals 16 residues. Per germline, CDR1 SNHLY and CDR2 FYNNEI. The DNA of the CDR3 is TGTGCCAGCAGCTCCCGTATAGGCGGACTTCAAGAGACCCAGTACTTC. This encodes CASSSRIGGLQETQYF.

The gene calls are TRBV10-3 and TRBJ1-1, with a possible D match to TRBD1 (6 bases). Germline CDR1 ENHRY, CDR2 SYGVKD. V lost 6 bases, J lost 2 bases, and 13 bases lay in between. This CDR3 is 14 amino acids long. The CDR3 loop reads CAIRSGVANTEAFF. The CDR3 bases are TGTGCCATCAGATCAGGGGTCGCAAACACTGAAGCTTTCTTT.

The chain joins TRBV20-1 to TRBJ1-4; D is unresolved. The CDR3 contains 14 residues. Trimming shortened V by 3 bases and J by 1 base, and 9 bases separated the two germline ends. Germline V gives CDR1 DFQATT, CDR2 SNEGSKA (reference sequence). CDR3 DNA: TGCAGTGCTAGGGGCGGGGTAACTAATGAAAAACTGTTTTTT. Protein product: CSARGGVTNEKLFF.

This clonotype was observed a few times. V is TRBV11-2 and J is TRBJ2-7; D tentatively reads TRBD1 or TRBD2 (5 bases each). With the DNA end fitting TRBJ2-1 better, the J assignment may be wrong. From germline, CDR1 is SGHAT and CDR2 FQNNGV. The CDR3 has 17 residues. For the CDR3, the DNA is TGTGCCAGCAGCCCTTACATTGGGGGATCGGTACCCTACGAGCAGTTCTTC. Protein product: CASSPYIGGSVPYEQFF.

As to this clonotype: A much larger clone lies a single base off, so this may be a read error. This chain connects TRBV5-1 to TRBJ2-1; possible D gene TRBD2, 6 bases. The V end was cut by 2 bases, the J end by 5 bases, with 14 bases between. Germline CDR1 is SGHRS and CDR2 is YFSETQ. CDR3 length: 15 amino acids. This chain's CDR3 is CASSLVRGSNNEQFF. The CDR3 region has the DNA TGCGCCAGCAGCTTAGTCCGGGGGTCCAACAATGAGCAGTTCTTC.

The chain carries TRBV18 and TRBJ1-4, with 10 nucleotides matching TRBD1. The germline V gene encodes CDR1 KGHSH and CDR2 LQKENI. CDR3 length equals 17 residues. Germline trimming cut 3 bases from V and 3 bases from J; bases unmatched to any gene: 7. CDR3 protein: CASSPDRGRRANEKLFF. CDR3 DNA sequence: TGTGCCAGCTCACCTGACAGGGGGCGAAGAGCTAATGAAAAACTGTTTTTT.

This clonotype was seen repeatedly, ten times or more. The chain carries TRBV11-2 and TRBJ2-7; a possible D gene is TRBD1 (7 bases). Trimming cost V 1 base and J 3 bases, with 13 bases left between them. Germline V lookup: CDR1 SGHAT, CDR2 FQNNGV. The CDR3 consists of 15 residues. The CDR3 loop reads CASSLGGTDFYEQYF. DNA of the CDR3: TGTGCCAGCAGCTTAGGCGGGACAGACTTCTACGAGCAGTACTTC.

This clonotype was seen only a few times. This sequence joins TRBV20-1 and TRBJ2-2; D may be TRBD2 (6 bases). CDR3 length: 14 amino acids. V dropped 5 bases and J dropped 6 bases, with 16 bases sitting between them. Germline values: CDR1 DFQATT, CDR2 SNEGSKA (reference sequence). CDR3: CSAYPGLQAGELFF. DNA of the CDR3: TGCAGTGCTTACCCGGGACTCCAAGCCGGGGAGCTGTTTTTT.

This clonotype was found a few times. The gene calls are TRBV7-8 and TRBJ2-7, with D unresolved. The germline CDR1 and CDR2 sequences are SGHVS and FQNEAQ. The length of the CDR3 is 13 residues. V dropped 4 bases and J dropped 1 base, with 8 bases sitting between them. The CDR3 loop reads CASSWALSYEQYF. CDR3 coding DNA: TGTGCCAGCAGCTGGGCCTTGTCCTACGAGCAGTACTTC.

This clonotype was seen a handful of times. The V gene is TRBV27, the J gene TRBJ2-2; D is unresolved. Per the germline V gene, CDR1 is MNHEY and CDR2 is SMNVEV (reference sequence). Trimming cost V 3 bases and J 0 bases, with 11 bases left between them. The CDR3 length is 16 residues. CDR3 in DNA: TGTGCCAGCAGTTTTATAGGATTCGCGAACACCGGGGAGCTGTTTTTT. The encoded protein is CASSFIGFANTGELFF.

This clonotype has ten or more counts. CDR3 residues: CSARVAGQETQYF. DNA of the CDR3: TGCAGTGCTAGAGTGGCAGGCCAAGAGACCCAGTACTTC. V usage is TRBV20-1 and J usage is TRBJ2-5; no definite D call. CDR1 and CDR2 (germline): DFQATT, SNEGSKA (reference sequence). The CDR3 loop spans 13 amino acids. The ends were cut back, 1 base at V and 1 base at J, with 7 bases in the middle.

The chain employs TRBV29-1 and TRBJ1-1, with TRBD1 matching over 7 bases. The CDR3 contains 14 residues. With 7 bases clipped from V and 2 bases from J, the junction kept 10 bases outside the gene matches. CDR1 and CDR2 (germline): SQVTM, ANQGSEA. Written as DNA, the CDR3 is TGCAGCGCCGCCGACAGGGCTGATAACACTGAAGCTTTCTTT. Translated: CSAADRADNTEAFF.

This clonotype came up a few times. The junction does not match germline at one end; this may be a read error. The V and J genes are TRBV7-7 and TRBJ2-5; no definite D call. Germline assignment: CDR1 SSHAT and CDR2 FNYEAQ (reference sequence). This CDR3 has 13 amino acids. CDR3 in amino acids: CASTRSFQETQYF. CDR3 DNA: TGTGCTAGCACTCGGTCCTTCCAAGAGACCCAGTACTTC.

The sample holds a few counts of this clonotype. The rearrangement joins TRBV6-2 or TRBV6-3 to TRBJ2-1; tentatively, D is TRBD2 (5 bases). Trimming pared 10 bases from V and 6 bases from J, leaving 10 bases between. From germline, CDR1 is MNHEY and CDR2 SVGEGT. CDR3 length: 11 residues. CDR3 region: CAISRGNEQFF. The CDR3, as DNA: TGTGCCATTTCTCGGGGCAATGAGCAGTTCTTC.

Many counts were recorded for this clonotype. The rearrangement links TRBV28 to TRBJ2-7; 7 bases match TRBD1. The CDR3 spans 14 residues. Germline V lookup: CDR1 MDHEN, CDR2 SYDVKM. The ends lost 6 bases at V and 3 bases at J; junction bases unmatched: 8. CDR3 in amino acids: CASSMTGPLYEQYF. DNA for the CDR3: TGTGCCAGCAGCATGACAGGGCCCCTCTACGAGCAGTACTTC.

The CDR3 sequence: CASSEDSEQYF. The CDR3 region has the DNA TGTGCCAGCTCCGAGGACAGCGAGCAGTACTTC. V usage is TRBV2 and J usage is TRBJ2-7, with D possibly matching TRBD1 (6 bases). Germline CDR1 is SNHLY and CDR2 is FYNNEI. The V and J ends lost 8 bases and 6 bases respectively, with 11 bases between them. The CDR3 is made up of 11 amino acids.

In this sample, this clonotype turned up a few times. V and J are TRBV9 and TRBJ2-2, with no clear D. In germline, CDR1 is SGDLS, CDR2 YYNGEE. Trimming removed 0 bases from V and 1 base from J, with 10 bases in between. The CDR3 has 16 residues. CDR3 in DNA: TGTGCCAGCAGCGTAGTCGCAGCCCGGAACACCGGGGAGCTGTTTTTT. Protein sequence: CASSVVAARNTGELFF. The variable domain in full, with the rest retrieved from reference TRBV9 and TRBJ2-2, is DSGVTQTPKHLITATGQRVTLRCSPRSGDLSVYWYQQSLDQGLQFLIQYYNGEERAKGNILERFSAQQFPDLHSELNLSSLELGDSALYFCASSVVAARNTGELFFGEGSRLTVL.

This chain uses TRBV30 with TRBJ1-2, with D uncertain. Germline V gene sequence: CDR1 GTSNPN, CDR2 SVGIG (reference sequence). V lost 3 bases, J lost 0 bases, and 11 bases lay in between. The CDR3 runs to 14 residues. CDR3 loop: CAWSRRTSNYGYTF. In nucleotides, the CDR3 is TGTGCCTGGAGCCGCAGGACCTCTAACTATGGCTACACCTTC.

This chain's CDR3 is CASSSLLAGADNIQYF. For the CDR3, the DNA is TGTGCCAGCAGCTCCCTTTTAGCGGGAGCTGATAACATTCAGTACTTC. This chain connects TRBV5-5 to TRBJ2-4, with 9 positions matching TRBD2. The CDR3 is made up of 16 amino acids. The junction had 11 bases not matched to a gene; V was cut back by 3 bases and J by 7 bases. Germline V CDR1 and CDR2: SGHKS, YYEKEE (reference sequence). The variable domain in full, completed from reference TRBV5-5 and TRBJ2-4, reads DAGVTQSPTHLIKTRGQQVTLRCSPISGHKSVSWYQQVLGQGPQFIFQYYEKEERGRGNFPDRFSARQFPNYSSELNVNALLLGDSALYLCASSSLLAGADNIQYFGAGTRLSVL.

The chain couples TRBV18 to TRBJ2-5; D is perhaps TRBD2 (6 bases). This CDR3 is 15 amino acids long. V gave up 4 bases and J gave up 5 bases, with 17 bases separating them. Germline V gene sequence: CDR1 KGHSH, CDR2 LQKENI. The CDR3 spells CASSRAGGADETQYF. For the CDR3, the DNA is TGTGCCAGCTCACGCGCTGGAGGGGCGGATGAGACCCAGTACTTC.

The chain links TRBV6-1 to TRBJ2-7; D gene unclear. The CDR3 is made up of 11 amino acids. V was pared by 8 bases and J by 3 bases, with 8 bases between. From germline, CDR1 is MNHNS and CDR2 SASEGT. The CDR3 nucleotides read TGTGCCAGCTCCGCCCTCTACGAGCAGTACTTC. Protein: CASSALYEQYF.

Ten or more counts support this clonotype. The rearrangement links TRBV20-1 to TRBJ2-1, with 10 bases that match TRBD1. This CDR3 is built from 15 residues. With V trimmed by 3 bases and J by 4 bases, 6 bases remained unmatched. Germline CDR1 and CDR2: DFQATT and SNEGSKA (reference sequence). The CDR3 sequence is CSARARDRGYNEQFF. The DNA for the CDR3 is TGCAGTGCTAGGGCCCGGGACAGGGGATACAATGAGCAGTTCTTC.

This clonotype was detected only a few times. The rearrangement uses TRBV20-1 and TRBJ2-5, with D perhaps TRBD2 (6 bases). The germline CDR1 and CDR2 sequences are DFQATT and SNEGSKA (reference sequence). The CDR3 extends over 16 amino acids. Trimming removed 6 bases at V and 4 bases at J, with 24 bases between. CDR3 sequence reads: CSANIAGTRWGETQYF. The CDR3 DNA follows: TGCAGTGCAAATATCGCCGGGACTCGCTGGGGAGAGACCCAGTACTTC.

This clonotype was detected ten times or more. The chain joins TRBV30 to TRBJ1-1; perhaps TRBD1 as D (5 bases). This CDR3 has 12 amino acids. Germline V gives CDR1 GTSNPN, CDR2 SVGIG (reference sequence). V shed 0 bases and J shed 11 bases, with 13 bases lying between them. The CDR3: CAWSVRRGLAFF. The CDR3 DNA sequence: TGTGCCTGGAGTGTACGGAGGGGACTCGCTTTCTTT.

CDR3 coding DNA: TGTGCCAGCAGTTTGTTGGGGCAACCGTATAGCAATCAGCCCCAGCATTTT. It codes for CASSLLGQPYSNQPQHF. The chain is built from TRBV12-3 or TRBV12-4 and TRBJ1-5, with D possibly matching TRBD1 (5 bases). V lost 3 bases and J 0 bases, leaving 15 bases between the germline ends. The CDR3 extends over 17 amino acids.

The V and J genes are TRBV20-1 and TRBJ1-1; TRBD1 might be the D (5 bases). The germline V gene has CDR1 DFQATT and CDR2 SNEGSKA (reference sequence). Trimming shortened V by 3 bases and J by 4 bases, and 9 bases separated the two germline ends. CDR3 size: 12 residues. The CDR3 loop is CSASPGITEAFF. The CDR3 DNA follows: TGCAGTGCTAGCCCAGGGATCACTGAAGCTTTCTTT.